Listed here are 7 T cell receptor beta chains from one sample, sequenced in a study of technical replicates of blood from a handful of donors. Generated by immunoSEQ multiplex PCR, the TCRdb table keeps only in-frame clones and is missing some. The sample records 65,000 to 85,000 clones, 90% to 95% being singletons. The specimen was T cells isolated from PBMCs. The source is a human donor in good health.

V is TRBV7-6 and J is TRBJ1-1; D is perhaps TRBD1 (5 bases). CDR1 is SGHVS, CDR2 FNYEAQ, per germline. Trimming shortened V by 5 bases and J by 5 bases, and 21 bases separated the two germline ends. The CDR3 runs 16 residues. This CDR3 is CASSQTPGPGGTEAFF. The CDR3 DNA sequence: TGTGCCAGCAGCCAAACGCCGGGACCGGGAGGGACTGAAGCTTTCTTT. Combining the CDR3 with reference TRBV7-6 and TRBJ1-1 gives the whole variable domain GAGVSQSPRYKVTKRGQDVALRCDPISGHVSLYWYRQALGQGPEFLTYFNYEAQQDKSGLPNDRFSAERPEGSISTLTIQRTEQRDSAMYRCASSQTPGPGGTEAFFGQGTRLTVV.

The chain has TRBV4-1 and TRBJ2-7; 7 nucleotides agree with TRBD1. Germline V CDR1 and CDR2: MGHRA, YSYEKL. The length of the CDR3 is 13 residues. Trimming removed 3 bases from V and 3 bases from J; junction bases left unmatched: 2. The CDR3 DNA reads TGCGCCAGCAGCCACAGGGACAGCTACGAGCAGTACTTC. Residues: CASSHRDSYEQYF.

The CDR3 DNA sequence: TGTGCCAGCAGCCCAGGAGACAGGGGGAGCAATCAGCCCCAGCATTTT. Protein sequence: CASSPGDRGSNQPQHF. The chain is built from TRBV9 and TRBJ1-5, with 9 nucleotides matching TRBD1. Looked up from germline, CDR1 is SGDLS and CDR2 is YYNGEE. V gave up 4 bases and J gave up 1 base; unmatched junction bases: 6. CDR3 length: 16 amino acids.

The V and J genes are TRBV5-1 and TRBJ2-1; TRBD2 might be the D (6 bases). This CDR3 contains 14 residues. Germline V gene sequence: CDR1 SGHRS, CDR2 YFSETQ. V lost 6 bases, J lost 9 bases, and 19 bases lay in between. The CDR3, as DNA: TGCGCCAGCAAAACGGGAGCATATTTTGGTGAGCAGTTCTTC. Translation: CASKTGAYFGEQFF.

V gene TRBV6-1 combines with J gene TRBJ2-7, with 11 bases that match TRBD1. With V trimmed by 6 bases and J by 5 bases, 3 bases remained unmatched. This CDR3 region has 13 residues. Looked up from germline, CDR1 is MNHNS and CDR2 is SASEGT. As DNA, the CDR3 is TGTGCCAGCAGATGGACAGGGGGCAACGAGCAGTACTTC. Amino acids: CASRWTGGNEQYF.

The gene calls are TRBV5-4 and TRBJ2-7, with 7 bases lining up with TRBD1. This CDR3 region has 15 residues. J was trimmed by 0 bases and V by 3 bases; bases with no gene match: 6. The germline CDR1 and CDR2 sequences are SGHNT and YYREEE (reference sequence). The CDR3 loop reads CASSSRQGASYEQYF. Here the CDR3 DNA reads TGTGCCAGCAGCTCCAGACAGGGAGCCTCCTACGAGCAGTACTTC.

The chain employs TRBV5-1 and TRBJ2-7; a weak D match, TRBD1 (5 bases). Per the germline V gene, CDR1 is SGHRS and CDR2 is YFSETQ. The CDR3 totals 14 residues. V was pared by 3 bases and J by 7 bases, with 17 bases between. This CDR3 reads CASSSREGQGEQYF. CDR3 coding DNA: TGCGCCAGCAGCTCCCGAGAAGGCCAGGGAGAGCAGTACTTC.